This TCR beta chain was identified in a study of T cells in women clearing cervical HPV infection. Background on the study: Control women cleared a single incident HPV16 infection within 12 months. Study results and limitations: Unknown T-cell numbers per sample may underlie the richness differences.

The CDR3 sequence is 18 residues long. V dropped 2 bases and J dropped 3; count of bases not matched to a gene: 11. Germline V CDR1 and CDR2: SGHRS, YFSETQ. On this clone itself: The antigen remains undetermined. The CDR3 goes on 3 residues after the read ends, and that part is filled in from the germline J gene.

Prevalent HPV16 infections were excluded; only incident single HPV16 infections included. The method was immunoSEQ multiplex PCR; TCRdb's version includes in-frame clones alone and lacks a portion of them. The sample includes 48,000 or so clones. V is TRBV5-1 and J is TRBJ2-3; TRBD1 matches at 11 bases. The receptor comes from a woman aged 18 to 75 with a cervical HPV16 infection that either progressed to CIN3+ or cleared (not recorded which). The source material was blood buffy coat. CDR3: CASSLSRGQGERTDTQYF. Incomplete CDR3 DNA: TGCGCCAGCAGCTTAAGTAGGGGACAGGGGGAGAGGACAGATACG.